Listed below are T cell receptor beta chains from one sample, sequenced in a study of T cells in Graves' hyperthyroidism and ophthalmopathy. TCRdb ran MiXCR on the multiplex PCR reads and lists one entry per CDR3 protein. The sample yields around 250,000 distinct CDR3 sequences, roughly 15% seen once. The sample was blood. The receptors were sampled from a woman aged 40 to 55 with Graves' hyperthyroidism that later progressed to Graves' ophthalmopathy. The CDR3 runs from the conserved cysteine through the conserved F or W. The D gene is left open where the match is weak. Some rows have no size entry. The others give once, few or many, or a class for an expanded clone.

DNA,CDR3,V,size,J,D
TGTGCCAGCAGTTTAATCCCGGTTATGAACACTGAAGCTTTCTTT,CASSLIPVMNTEAFF,TRBV28,many,TRBJ1-1,.
TGTGCCAGCAGCCTAGGGATCTCTGGGGCCAACGTCCTGACTTTC,CASSLGISGANVLTF,TRBV3-1,many,TRBJ2-6,.
TGTGCCAGCAGTGCGGGAGGATCCACCAATGAGCAGTTCTTC,CASSAGGSTNEQFF,TRBV2,many,TRBJ2-1,TRBD2
TGTGCCAGCAGCGTATACCCGATGGGGGGCAGCCTGGACACCGGGGAGCTGTTTTTT,CASSVYPMGGSLDTGELFF,TRBV9,few,TRBJ2-2,.
TGTGCCAGCAGTCAAGGGGCCCGGGGGGGAGGCACTGAAGCTTTCTTT,CASSQGARGGGTEAFF,TRBV6-1,few,TRBJ1-1,.
TGTGCCAGCAGTGTTGTCAGGTCGAACACCGGGGAGCTGTTTTTT,CASSVVRSNTGELFF,TRBV2,many,TRBJ2-2,.
TGCAGCGTTGAGTCCCAGACTAACACCGGGGAGCTGTTTTTT,CSVESQTNTGELFF,TRBV29-1,many,TRBJ2-2,.
TGTGCCTGGAGGGTCGGCGGTAATCAGCCCCAGCATTTT,CAWRVGGNQPQHF,TRBV30,many,TRBJ1-5,.
TGTGCCAGCAGTTTGCAGGGTCAGTCTGGAAACACCATATATTTT,CASSLQGQSGNTIYF,TRBV28,many,TRBJ1-3,.
TGTGCCACCCGAGGTCCAGCCGGAGGCACAGATACGCAGTATTTT,CATRGPAGGTDTQYF,TRBV2,many,TRBJ2-3,.
TGTGCCAGCTCACCTGTGGCCGGGGAGCTGTTTTTT,CASSPVAGELFF,TRBV18,many,TRBJ2-2,.
TGCAGTGCTCCCCGGAGGGGCAGGGGTAGCAATCAGCCCCAGCATTTT,CSAPRRGRGSNQPQHF,TRBV20-1,.,TRBJ1-5,.
TGCGCCAGCAGCTTGAGTCCAGTCTACAATGAGCAGTTCTTC,CASSLSPVYNEQFF,TRBV5-1,many,TRBJ2-1,.
TGCAGTGCCTACCCAGGGAGCAACAATGAGCAGTTCTTC,CSAYPGSNNEQFF,TRBV20-1,few,TRBJ2-1,.
TGCAGCGTTGACGGGGGGCTCGATGAGCAGTTCTTC,CSVDGGLDEQFF,TRBV29-1,many,TRBJ2-1,.
TGTGCCAGCTCACCAGGGACAGGGCGGAACACTGAAGCTTTCTTT,CASSPGTGRNTEAFF,TRBV18,many,TRBJ1-1,TRBD1
TGTGCCAGCAGTTACCCGCTAGCCCTGAACACCGGGGAGCTGTTTTTT,CASSYPLALNTGELFF,TRBV6-1,many,TRBJ2-2,.
TGTGCCAGCAGTTTATTCCCGGGAGACACCGGGGAGCTGTTTTTT,CASSLFPGDTGELFF,TRBV12-3/TRBV12-4,many,TRBJ2-2,.
TGCAGTGCTAATTACCTACGCAGGGGAATCTACGAGCAGTACTTC,CSANYLRRGIYEQYF,TRBV20-1,few,TRBJ2-7,.
TGCAGTGCTAGGTCCTCCCGGGACCCCCTTTTTGAAGCTTTCTTT,CSARSSRDPLFEAFF,TRBV20-1,few,TRBJ1-1,.
TGTGCCAGCAGCTTATCAGGTGGGGTAGGAAGGCGCGAGCAGTACTTC,CASSLSGGVGRREQYF,TRBV7-2,many,TRBJ2-7,.
TGTGCCAGCAGCCCGCGACTAGAAATTATCCACGAGCAGTACTTC,CASSPRLEIIHEQYF,TRBV7-9,.,TRBJ2-7,.
TGCAGTGCTAGGCCCCGCCAGTACTTC,CSARPRQYF,TRBV20-1,many,TRBJ2-5,.
TGTGCCAGCAGCTTGACAGGGGGCAGTCAGCCCCAGCATTTT,CASSLTGGSQPQHF,TRBV7-9,.,TRBJ1-5,TRBD1
TGTGCCAGCAGCTTAGGGAATACCGGGACTAGACAGTACAATGAGCAGTTCTTC,CASSLGNTGTRQYNEQFF,TRBV11-2,many,TRBJ2-1,TRBD2
TGTGCCAGTAGTATCGGCACTGAAGCTTTCTTT,CASSIGTEAFF,TRBV19,many,TRBJ1-1,.
TGTGCCAGCAGTGAGAGACTAGCACCAGGTACGCAGTATTTT,CASSERLAPGTQYF,TRBV25-1,.,TRBJ2-3,TRBD2
TGTGCCAGTAGTACGGGACTTCACAATGAGCAGTTCTTC,CASSTGLHNEQFF,TRBV19,few,TRBJ2-1,.
TGTGCCAGCAGTCCACCGAACACCGGGGAGCTGTTTTTT,CASSPPNTGELFF,TRBV12-3/TRBV12-4,many,TRBJ2-2,.
TGCGCCAGCTGGAGGGGGCATGGGGAAGAGACCCAGTACTTC,CASWRGHGEETQYF,TRBV5-1,many,TRBJ2-5,.
TGCAGTGCTAGAGATCTTCAACCGGTGAACACTGAAGCTTTCTTT,CSARDLQPVNTEAFF,TRBV20-1,.,TRBJ1-1,.
TGTGCCTGGAGTCGGACAGGGGGCCACACAGATACGCAGTATTTT,CAWSRTGGHTDTQYF,TRBV30,many,TRBJ2-3,TRBD1
TGCAGTGCTATTTGGGACTCCTCTTCCAACGAGCAGTACTTC,CSAIWDSSSNEQYF,TRBV20-1,many,TRBJ2-7,.
TGCGCCAGCAGCTTGGAGGGTGCGACAAACACTGAAGCTTTCTTT,CASSLEGATNTEAFF,TRBV5-1,many,TRBJ1-1,.
TGTGCCAGCAGCTTTCTCCGGGACATCACCTACGAGCAGTACTTC,CASSFLRDITYEQYF,TRBV7-9,few,TRBJ2-7,.
TGTGCCAGCAGGGGAGCACGGGACGGAATGAACACTGAAGCTTTCTTT,CASRGARDGMNTEAFF,TRBV6-1,.,TRBJ1-1,.
TGTGCCAGCAGCTTGGCGGAGGCAACCTACAATGAGCAGTTCTTC,CASSLAEATYNEQFF,TRBV5-5,many,TRBJ2-1,.
TGTGCCAGCAGTTATCAACTAGCGGGAGGGCCCTCTGAGCAGTTCTTC,CASSYQLAGGPSEQFF,TRBV6-5,many,TRBJ2-1,TRBD2
TGTGCCAGCAGCTTATGGGGATTTTTCCGGGGAACCGACACCGGGGAGCTGTTTTTT,CASSLWGFFRGTDTGELFF,TRBV7-2,.,TRBJ2-2,.
TGTGCCTGGAAATTACAGGGGGCGCGAGGCTACACCTTC,CAWKLQGARGYTF,TRBV30,.,TRBJ1-2,TRBD1
TGCAGTGCTAAGGGACTAGCGGGAGGTGGTGGCTACGAGCAGTACTTC,CSAKGLAGGGGYEQYF,TRBV20-1,many,TRBJ2-7,TRBD2
TGTGCCAGCTCACCATTAGCGCGCAACACCGGGGAGCTGTTTTTT,CASSPLARNTGELFF,TRBV18,few,TRBJ2-2,.
TGCAGTGCTAGAGATTCCCGGGCGCGGAATACGCAGTATTTT,CSARDSRARNTQYF,TRBV20-1,many,TRBJ2-3,.
TGTGCCAGCAGTTTCCCCGACAAGGAGCAGTACTTC,CASSFPDKEQYF,TRBV28,many,TRBJ2-7,.
TGTGCCAGCAGCCCGTCCAGCCTAAGGGGTTGGAACACTGAAGCTTTCTTT,CASSPSSLRGWNTEAFF,TRBV11-2,many,TRBJ1-1,.
TGTGCCAGCAGCTCCGAAGGAACGGGAGTCGGGGAGCTGTTTTTT,CASSSEGTGVGELFF,TRBV7-3,many,TRBJ2-2,.
TGTGCCAGCAGCTCGAACCGGGACAGGGTGTACGAGCAGTACTTC,CASSSNRDRVYEQYF,TRBV7-6,many,TRBJ2-7,TRBD1
TGTGCCAGCAGCGAGACTAGTTGGTCCTACGAGCAGTACTTC,CASSETSWSYEQYF,TRBV28,many,TRBJ2-7,.
TGTGCCAGCAGCCACGTGGGGGCTTTCTACGAGCAGTACTTC,CASSHVGAFYEQYF,TRBV3-1,.,TRBJ2-7,.
TGTGCTAGTGGTTTCTCTGGAAACACCATATATTTT,CASGFSGNTIYF,TRBV12-5,few,TRBJ1-3,.
TGTGCCAGCAGTTCTGAGGTGGTTGGAAGCAATCAGCCCCAGCATTTT,CASSSEVVGSNQPQHF,TRBV28,.,TRBJ1-5,.
TGTGCCAGCAGTGGCGGGAGCCACAATGAGCAGTTCTTC,CASSGGSHNEQFF,TRBV4-2,many,TRBJ2-1,TRBD2
TGCGCCAGCAGAGACTTTGGGGTCGTTGGACAGGGGAACACTGAAGCTTTCTTT,CASRDFGVVGQGNTEAFF,TRBV5-1,.,TRBJ1-1,TRBD1
TGTGCCAGCAGCTTACTTAGCGGGAGCTCCTACAATGAGCAGTTCTTC,CASSLLSGSSYNEQFF,TRBV9,many,TRBJ2-1,TRBD2